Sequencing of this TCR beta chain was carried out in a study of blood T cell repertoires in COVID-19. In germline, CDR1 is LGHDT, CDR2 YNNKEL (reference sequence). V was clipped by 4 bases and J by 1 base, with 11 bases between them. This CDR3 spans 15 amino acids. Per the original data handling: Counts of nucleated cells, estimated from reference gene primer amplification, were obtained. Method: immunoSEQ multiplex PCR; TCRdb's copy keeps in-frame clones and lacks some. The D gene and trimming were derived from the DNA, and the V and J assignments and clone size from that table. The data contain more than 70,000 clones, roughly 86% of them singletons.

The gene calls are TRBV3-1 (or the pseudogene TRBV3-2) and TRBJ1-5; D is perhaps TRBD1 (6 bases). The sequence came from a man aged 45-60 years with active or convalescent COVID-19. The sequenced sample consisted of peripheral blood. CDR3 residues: CASSRGRGSNQPQHF. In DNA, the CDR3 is TGTGCCAGCAGCCGCGGCAGGGGAAGCAATCAGCCCCAGCATTTT.